The clone carrying this T cell receptor beta chain was picked up a small number of times. This sample stems from a study of blood T cell repertoires in COVID-19. Generated by immunoSEQ multiplex PCR, the TCRdb table keeps only in-frame clones and is missing some. The sample holds some 240,000 clones, 75% to 90% seen once. V shed 2 bases and J 0 bases; nucleotides not matched to a gene: 3. Germline CDR1 and CDR2: LGHDT and YNNKEL (reference sequence). This CDR3 is built from 15 residues. The rearrangement joins TRBV3-1 (or the pseudogene TRBV3-2) to TRBJ2-7; 8 positions agree with TRBD2. The specimen was PBMCs or T cells enriched from blood (not recorded which). The sequence derives from a woman aged 40-49 years with acute COVID-19. CDR3: CASSQRGGRSYEQYF. CDR3 DNA: TGTGCCAGCAGCCAACGGGGGGGTCGCTCCTACGAGCAGTACTTC.